The clone carrying this T cell receptor (beta chain) was counted ten times or more. Its antigen is as yet unknown. Donors were all healthy Caucasians. V was clipped by 1 base and J by 5 bases; unmatched bases: 5. The CDR3 is 15 residues long. Germline CDR1 and CDR2: MGHDK and SYGVNS. The entry originates in a study of identical twins. Study-level findings and limits: Zero-insertion analyses might be partly confounded by invariant T cells like MAIT and iNKT.

With template switching, a universal primer site was added, and the cDNA carried unique molecular identifiers. TCRdb re-called the 5' RACE reads through MiXCR, storing one row per CDR3 protein. The sample includes 500,000 or so distinct CDR3 sequences, over 11% of them seen just once. The same specimen was also included in a second study, on yellow fever vaccine responses in identical twins.

This chain uses TRBV25-1 with TRBJ2-5; 9 nucleotides line up with TRBD1. Material for sequencing was CD4+ T cells sorted from blood. This sequence was found in a woman aged 18 to 35 in good health. CDR3 DNA sequence: TGTGCCAGCAGTGAATTTAACAGGGGGCAGGAGACCCAGTACTTC. Translated: CASSEFNRGQETQYF.